This TCR beta chain appears in the sequencing data of a study of shared clonotypes between healthy human individuals (dated by TCRdb to the early 2020s). Broadly, across the study: The cohort comprised a couple of women and a few men aged 18 to 49 years. For each donor, CD4 naive and CD4 memory were each given three plates, CD8 naive was given two plates, and CD8 memory was given one plate. Blood TCR repertoires of 5 or 6 healthy adults were deeply sequenced to estimate repertoire size and the extent of clonotype sharing between individuals. Libraries were prepared and TCR repertoires were sequenced by different laboratories using diverse techniques, in order to increase sequencing depth and limit assay-specific biases. Leukapheresis yielded between about 0.94 and 8.9 billion PBMCs per donor.

Donors were healthy HIV-negative adults with no recently reported acute infections or vaccinations. Only Caucasian adults living in Nashville, Tennessee, USA were represented among the donors. CD4+ T cells were enriched by magnetic negative selection; naive cells were then positively selected on CD45RA, and the negative fraction formed the memory subset. After blood collection by leukapheresis, PBMCs were isolated using Ficoll-Histopaque density gradient centrifugation and then cryopreserved in the vapor phase of liquid nitrogen. Purity and quantity of every magnetically sorted T cell population were checked by analytical flow cytometry. Each sorted fraction had its genomic DNA isolated and then quantified by UV absorbance on a Nanodrop 2000c. Findings and caveats that apply to the study as a whole: Compared with non-shared clonotypes, the clonotypes found in all four sorted-subset donors had higher generation probabilities. Across a handful of donors, around 5% of naive CD4, around 3.5% of naive CD8, about 2.3% of memory CD4, and roughly 0.41% of memory CD8 clonotypes were shared. Based on pairwise subsampling, the degree of clonotype sharing among donors was expected to be affected by sequencing depth. Sampling was restricted to blood, and TCR repertoires in tissues likely differ from the TCR repertoires found in blood. Naive subsets generally had larger estimated clonotype richness than memory subsets. Incomplete sequencing was indicated by rarefaction of sorted-subset datasets, despite the large sequencing depth. Because the study included only a small number of donors, the genetic and exposure-history diversity represented was limited.

Using the deep immunoSEQ assay, multiplex PCR amplified TCR CDR3 regions from genomic DNA. Genomic DNA extracted from each cell subset was distributed evenly over all wells of several immunoSEQ 96-well plates, and each plate served as one replicate. Each replicate PCR for sorted subsets received approximately 220 ng genomic DNA, equal to 28,000 or so T cell genomes. The purified libraries were quantified using a Qubit 3.0 fluorometer, sized with a Bioanalyzer 2100, and then quantified again using the KAPA Library Quantification kit. Every immunoSEQ 96-well plate was sequenced on a separate single-read 150-cycle Illumina NextSeq 550 flow cell. The authors processed their data as follows. Because only junctional sequences without quality scores were contained in the immunoSEQ output, filtering matching that applied to full-length reads could not be performed. Sequences were annotated with PyIR, a Python wrapper for IgBLAST v1.9, using IMGT germline references to assign V/J genes and CDR3. Reads were removed for weak V/J assignments (E-value above 1e-6), missing CDR3, stop codons, out-of-frame junctions, or ambiguous translated residues. A V3J clonotype was defined by an identical inferred V gene, J gene, and CDR3 amino acid sequence. The percentage overlap between two repertoires was calculated by dividing the number of shared unique clonotypes by the size of the smaller repertoire. Three approaches were used to assess repertoire richness: RTK rarefaction, the Chao1 estimator, and Recon v2.1 estimates of unobserved clonotypes. OLGA was used to compute generation probabilities for all TCRbeta clonotypes that the gDNA method yielded from a handful of donors. As stored in TCRdb, this immuneACCESS dataset retains in-frame rearrangements with V and J assigned. A fraction of the clones does not appear; measured against another copy, unresolved V genes explain less than half of the discrepancy, and the remainder lacks a known reason. V, J and clone size are taken as reported in that table, and D and trimming were inferred from the DNA itself. The sample contains a few million clones, 80% to 95% of them found a single time. The ten largest clones add up to approximately 0.4% of the sample.

With regard to this clone: Which antigen it targets is not known. One base away there is no much larger clone; base qualities are not given.

The sequence came from a man between 18 and 29 years old in good health. Some clones in this sample may be carry-over from other donors' samples. The sample taken for sequencing was naive CD4+ T cells from PBMCs. This specimen's cell subset or site label, per the study, means: CD45RA+ positively selected.

The sequenced DNA is TGTGCCAGCACCCGCGGGGGAGGGAGCAATCAAGAGACCCAGTACTTC. The resulting protein is CASTRGGGSNQETQYF. Here the chain combines TRBV5-4 and TRBJ2-5; TRBD2 fits 7 bases in the junction. From the germline V gene (reference sequence), CDR1 is SGHNT and CDR2 is YYREEE. The CDR3 contains 16 residues, cysteine and phenylalanine counted. This entry keeps only the CDR3 DNA: 48 bases, framed from base 1. V is cut back by 6 bases and J by 2 bases, with 13 bases in the junction unmatched.